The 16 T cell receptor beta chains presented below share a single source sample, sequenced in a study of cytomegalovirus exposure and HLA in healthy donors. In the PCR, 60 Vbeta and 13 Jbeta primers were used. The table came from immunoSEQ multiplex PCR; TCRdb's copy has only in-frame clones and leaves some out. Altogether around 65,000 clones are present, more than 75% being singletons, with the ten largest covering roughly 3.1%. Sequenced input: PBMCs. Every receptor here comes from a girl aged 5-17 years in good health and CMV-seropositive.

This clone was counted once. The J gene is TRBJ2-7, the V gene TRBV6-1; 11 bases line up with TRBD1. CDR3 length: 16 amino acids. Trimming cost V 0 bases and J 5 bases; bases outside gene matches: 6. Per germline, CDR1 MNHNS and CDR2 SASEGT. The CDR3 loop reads CASSEARGQGADEQYF. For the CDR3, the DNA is TGTGCCAGCAGTGAAGCTCGCGGACAGGGGGCGGACGAGCAGTACTTC.

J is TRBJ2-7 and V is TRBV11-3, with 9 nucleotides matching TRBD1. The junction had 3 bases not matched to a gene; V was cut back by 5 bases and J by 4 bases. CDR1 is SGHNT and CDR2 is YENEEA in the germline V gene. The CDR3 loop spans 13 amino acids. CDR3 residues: CASSRDREYEQYF. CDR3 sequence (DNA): TGTGCCAGCAGCCGGGACAGGGAGTACGAGCAGTACTTC. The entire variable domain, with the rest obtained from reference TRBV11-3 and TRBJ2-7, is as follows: EAGVVQSPRYKIIEKKQPVAFWCNPISGHNTLYWYLQNLGQGPELLIRYENEEAVDDSQLPKDRFSAERLKGVDSTLKIQPAELGDSAVYLCASSRDREYEQYFGPGTRLTVT.

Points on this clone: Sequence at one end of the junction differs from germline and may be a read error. The CDR3 coding sequence is TGTGCCAGCGGTGACGAGGGGGCGGGACCAGATACGCAGTATTTT. Its protein is CASGDEGAGPDTQYF. V and J are TRBV6-1 and TRBJ2-3, with a tentative D call TRBD1 (7 bases). The CDR3 loop spans 15 amino acids. From germline, CDR1 is MNHNS and CDR2 SASEGT.

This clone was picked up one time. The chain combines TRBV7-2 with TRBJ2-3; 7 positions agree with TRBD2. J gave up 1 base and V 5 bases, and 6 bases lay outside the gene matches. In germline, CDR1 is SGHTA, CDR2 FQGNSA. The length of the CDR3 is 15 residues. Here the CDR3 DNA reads TGTGCCAGCAGCATGAGCGGGACCCGCACAGATACGCAGTATTTT. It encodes CASSMSGTRTDTQYF.

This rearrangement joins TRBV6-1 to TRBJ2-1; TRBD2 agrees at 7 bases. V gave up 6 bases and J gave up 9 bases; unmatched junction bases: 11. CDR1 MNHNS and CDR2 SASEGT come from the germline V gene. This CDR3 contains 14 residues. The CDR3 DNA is TGTGCCAGCAGACTGGACTCCTCGGGGGGTGAGCAGTTCTTC. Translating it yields CASRLDSSGGEQFF.

This CDR3 is CASSSPDTHHPGAFF. CDR3 nucleotide sequence: TGTGCCAGCAGTTCTCCGGACACCCACCATCCTGGAGCTTTCTTT. The chain joins TRBV28 to TRBJ1-1; perhaps TRBD1 as D (5 bases). V was trimmed by 4 bases and J by 10 bases, leaving 22 bases between them. The length of the CDR3 is 15 residues. Germline V gene lookup returns CDR1 MDHEN and CDR2 SYDVKM.

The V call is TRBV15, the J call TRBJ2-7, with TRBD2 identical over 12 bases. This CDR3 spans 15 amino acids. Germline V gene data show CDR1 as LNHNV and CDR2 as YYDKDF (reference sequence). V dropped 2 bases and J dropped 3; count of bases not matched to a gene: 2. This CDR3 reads CATSRRLAGVYEQYF. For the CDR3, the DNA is TGTGCCACCAGCAGAAGACTAGCGGGGGTCTACGAGCAGTACTTC.

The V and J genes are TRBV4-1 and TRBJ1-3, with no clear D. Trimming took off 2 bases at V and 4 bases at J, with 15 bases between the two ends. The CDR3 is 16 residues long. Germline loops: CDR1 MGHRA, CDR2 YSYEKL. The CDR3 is CASSQPVVNSGNTIYF. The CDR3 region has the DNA TGCGCCAGCAGCCAACCGGTCGTTAACTCCGGAAACACCATATATTTT.

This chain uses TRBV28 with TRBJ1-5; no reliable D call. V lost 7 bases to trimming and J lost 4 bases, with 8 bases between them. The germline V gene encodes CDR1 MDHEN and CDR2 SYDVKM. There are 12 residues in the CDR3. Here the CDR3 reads CASNAVNQPQHF. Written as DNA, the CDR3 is TGTGCCAGCAACGCAGTTAATCAGCCCCAGCATTTT.

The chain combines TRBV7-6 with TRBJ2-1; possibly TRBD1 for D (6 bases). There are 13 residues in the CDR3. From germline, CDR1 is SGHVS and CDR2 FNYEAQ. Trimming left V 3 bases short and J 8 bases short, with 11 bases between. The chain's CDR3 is CASSLWAGDEQFF. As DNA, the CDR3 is TGTGCCAGCAGCTTGTGGGCAGGGGATGAGCAGTTCTTC.

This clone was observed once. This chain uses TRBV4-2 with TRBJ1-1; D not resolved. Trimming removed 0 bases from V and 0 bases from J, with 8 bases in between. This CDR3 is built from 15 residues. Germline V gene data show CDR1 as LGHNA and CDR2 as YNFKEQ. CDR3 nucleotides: TGTGCCAGCAGCCAAGATCTAACGGTGAACACTGAAGCTTTCTTT. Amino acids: CASSQDLTVNTEAFF.

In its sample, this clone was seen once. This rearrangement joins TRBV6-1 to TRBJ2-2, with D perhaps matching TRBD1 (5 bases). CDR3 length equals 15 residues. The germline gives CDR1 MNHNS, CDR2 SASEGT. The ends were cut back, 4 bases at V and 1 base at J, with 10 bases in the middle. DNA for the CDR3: TGTGCCAGCAGTGTATACGGACAGAACACCGGGGAGCTGTTTTTT. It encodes CASSVYGQNTGELFF.

The CDR3 bases are TGCAGCGTCACTAGCGGCACAGATACGCAGTATTTT. Translation gives CSVTSGTDTQYF. This chain uses TRBV29-1 with TRBJ2-3, with TRBD2 matching over 7 bases. J gave up 1 base and V 6 bases, and 1 base lay outside the gene matches. Germline V gives CDR1 SQVTM, CDR2 ANQGSEA. The CDR3 is made up of 12 amino acids.

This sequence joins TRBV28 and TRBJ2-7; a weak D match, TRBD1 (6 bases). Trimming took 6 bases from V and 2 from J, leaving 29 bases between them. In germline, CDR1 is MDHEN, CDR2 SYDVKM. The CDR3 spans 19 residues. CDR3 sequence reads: CASRGRLRSGTPNAYEQYF. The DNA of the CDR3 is TGTGCCAGCAGGGGGCGGCTGCGTTCCGGGACACCGAACGCCTACGAGCAGTACTTC.

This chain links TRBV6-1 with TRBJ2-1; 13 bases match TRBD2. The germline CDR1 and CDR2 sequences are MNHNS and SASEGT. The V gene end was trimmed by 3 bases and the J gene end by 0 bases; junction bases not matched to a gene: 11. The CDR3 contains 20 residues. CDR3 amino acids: CASSDSGLAGVNSSYNEQFF. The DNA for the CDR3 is TGTGCCAGCAGTGATTCCGGACTAGCGGGGGTTAACAGCTCCTACAATGAGCAGTTCTTC.

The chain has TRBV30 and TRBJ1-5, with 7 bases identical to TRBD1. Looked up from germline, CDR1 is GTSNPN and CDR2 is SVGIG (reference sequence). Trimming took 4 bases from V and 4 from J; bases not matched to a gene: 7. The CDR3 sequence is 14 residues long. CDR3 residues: CAWTDRAGNQPQHF. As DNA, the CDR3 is TGTGCCTGGACCGACAGGGCTGGTAATCAGCCCCAGCATTTT.